Below, one T cell receptor (beta chain) is given with its context. Its target is unknown. TCRdb keeps only in-frame clones here, not all; method: immunoSEQ multiplex PCR. The sample records around 99,000 clones, 68% being singletons. This entry is derived from a study of shared clonotypes between healthy human individuals. Study-wide background: CD8 memory received one plate per donor, CD8 naive two, CD4 memory three and CD4 naive three. Overall study findings and caveats: Incompleteness in sorted-subset sequencing, despite large depth, was shown by rarefaction. The sharing of 5% to 6.5% of naive CD4 clonotypes was seen across a handful of donors.

Germline-derived CDR1 and CDR2 are SGHKS and YYEKEE (reference sequence). CDR3 length equals 14 residues. V was cut by 0 bases and J by 6 bases, with 10 bases left in between. The source of this sequence is a man aged 25 to 45 in good health. V usage is TRBV5-5 and J usage is TRBJ2-4; D might be TRBD2 (5 bases). Sequenced material: memory CD8+ T cells sorted from blood. As for subset: CD45RO+ cells pooled with CCR7-negative TemRA cells. Written as DNA, the CDR3 is TGTGCCAGCAGCTTGGGAGGGCTCGGAAACATTCAGTACTTC. It translates to CASSLGGLGNIQYF. Full variable domain (rest looked up from reference TRBV5-5 and TRBJ2-4): DAGVTQSPTHLIKTRGQQVTLRCSPISGHKSVSWYQQVLGQGPQFIFQYYEKEERGRGNFPDRFSARQFPNYSSELNVNALLLGDSALYLCASSLGGLGNIQYFGAGTRLSVL.